Each of the 20 T cell receptor beta chains below was sequenced from the same sample in a study of blood T cell repertoires in COVID-19. Here immunoSEQ multiplex PCR was the method, and the copy in TCRdb shows in-frame clones only, minus some. The repertoire holds fewer than 250,000 clones, less than 90% seen once, with 2.5% to 3% in the top ten. Sequenced input: peripheral blood. These receptors came from a woman in her seventies with active or convalescent COVID-19.

This clone was seen many times. The chain recombines TRBV10-3 with TRBJ2-2; 14 nucleotides match TRBD2. Looked up from germline, CDR1 is ENHRY and CDR2 is SYGVKD. The CDR3 contains 18 residues. Trimming removed 6 bases from V and 4 bases from J; junction bases left unmatched: 10. The CDR3 sequence is CAISPGLAGETGTGELFF. The CDR3 DNA is TGTGCCATCAGCCCGGGACTAGCGGGAGAGACGGGCACCGGGGAGCTGTTTTTT.

On this clone itself: This CDR3 is also generated by other DNA sequences in the sample. The chain uses TRBV28 and TRBJ1-2, with D possibly TRBD1 on 6 matching bases. The CDR3 is made up of 13 amino acids. The germline CDR1 and CDR2 sequences are MDHEN and SYDVKM. The V gene lost 6 bases and the J gene lost 4 bases, with 12 bases spanning the gap. DNA for the CDR3: TGTGCCAGCAGCCCCACAGGGATCTATGGCTACACCTTC. This encodes CASSPTGIYGYTF.

This clone was recorded a few times. The rearrangement links TRBV29-1 to TRBJ2-3; TRBD1 matches at 7 bases. This CDR3 contains 13 residues. CDR1 is SQVTM and CDR2 is ANQGSEA in the germline V gene. J was trimmed by 4 bases and V by 3 bases; bases with no gene match: 4. In DNA form, the CDR3 reads TGCAGCGTTGATGGACAGGTGGCAGATACGCAGTATTTT. Amino acid sequence: CSVDGQVADTQYF.

The chain recombines TRBV28 with TRBJ1-2; no clear D. Trimming stripped 3 bases from V and 3 bases from J, with 14 bases between. Germline assignment: CDR1 MDHEN and CDR2 SYDVKM. The CDR3 runs to 15 residues. The CDR3 DNA is TGTGCCAGCAGTTTGTGGCAGGATCCTTACTATGGCTACACCTTC. Its protein is CASSLWQDPYYGYTF.

The chain has TRBV7-9 and TRBJ2-3; 10 bases agree with TRBD2. Germline CDR1 reads SEHNR; CDR2 reads FQNEAQ (reference sequence). Trimming at V came to 1 base and at J to 3 bases, leaving 7 bases not matched to a gene. This CDR3 is 17 amino acids long. CDR3 sequence (DNA): TGTGCCAGCAGCTTAGTTTTCTTAGCGGGAGGTACAGATACGCAGTATTTT. Its translation: CASSLVFLAGGTDTQYF. Drawing the rest from reference TRBV7-9 and TRBJ2-3, the complete variable domain is DTGVSQNPRHKITKRGQNVTFRCDPISEHNRLYWYRQTLGQGPEFLTYFQNEAQLEKSRLLSDRFSAERPKGSFSTLEIQRTEQGDSAMYLCASSLVFLAGGTDTQYFGPGTRLTVL.

V gene TRBV7-3 combines with J gene TRBJ2-5; D possibly corresponds to TRBD1 (6 bases). The germline gives CDR1 SGHTA, CDR2 FQGTGA. This CDR3 contains 13 residues. Trimming took 5 bases from V and 5 from J, leaving 12 bases between them. The CDR3 spells CASSPQGQETQYF. The CDR3 DNA reads as TGTGCCAGCAGCCCTCAGGGGCAGGAGACCCAGTACTTC.

The V call is TRBV6-2 or TRBV6-3, the J call TRBJ1-2; TRBD1 matches 7 bases. Losses at the gene ends were 6 bases for V and 4 bases for J; bases not matched to a gene: 11. The CDR3 extends over 15 amino acids. Germline loops: CDR1 MNHEY, CDR2 SVGEGT. The CDR3 is CASSRAGTASYGYTF. The CDR3 region has the DNA TGTGCCAGCAGCCGGGCCGGGACAGCGAGCTATGGCTACACCTTC.

This rearrangement joins TRBV28 to TRBJ2-2; 10 bases fit TRBD2. Trimming took 7 bases from V and 7 from J; bases not matched to a gene: 18. CDR3 length: 18 residues. Germline V gene sequence: CDR1 MDHEN, CDR2 SYDVKM. The CDR3 here is CASMRLGAGGEGHGELFF. CDR3 in DNA: TGTGCCAGCATGAGACTTGGAGCGGGAGGGGAGGGACACGGGGAGCTGTTTTTT. The full variable domain, in which reference TRBV28 and TRBJ2-2 provide the parts outside the CDR3, is DVKVTQSSRYLVKRTGEKVFLECVQDMDHENMFWYRQDPGLGLRLIYFSYDVKMKEKGDIPEGYSVSREKKERFSLILESASTNQTSMYLCASMRLGAGGEGHGELFFGEGSRLTVL.

This rearrangement joins TRBV7-2 to TRBJ1-2, with TRBD1 matching over 7 bases. The V gene's germline CDR1 is SGHTA and CDR2 FQGNSA. V was clipped by 5 bases and J by 6 bases; unmatched bases: 6. The length of the CDR3 is 13 residues. CDR3 coding DNA: TGTGCCAGCAGCCACCAGACAGGGAATGGCTACACCTTC. This translates into CASSHQTGNGYTF.

In its sample, this clone was seen once. This chain links TRBV7-9 with TRBJ2-7; 7 bases match TRBD1. The CDR3 runs to 13 residues. V lost 8 bases, J lost 0 bases, and 4 bases stayed unmatched. The germline V gene encodes CDR1 SEHNR and CDR2 FQNEAQ (reference sequence). This CDR3 reads CASGRDSSYEQYF. CDR3 sequence (DNA): TGTGCCAGCGGCCGGGACAGCTCCTACGAGCAGTACTTC.

The chain joins TRBV3-1 (or the pseudogene TRBV3-2) to TRBJ2-7; tentatively, D is TRBD1 (6 bases). Trimming cost V 4 bases and J 3 bases, with 16 bases left between them. The CDR3 is made up of 15 amino acids. CDR1 is LGHDT and CDR2 is YNNKEL in the germline V gene (reference sequence). The CDR3 spells CASSLPGVNYYEQYF. The CDR3, as DNA: TGTGCCAGCAGCCTCCCAGGGGTTAACTACTACGAGCAGTACTTC.

V gene TRBV9 combines with J gene TRBJ1-4; TRBD1 matches at 7 bases. CDR3 length: 13 amino acids. In germline, CDR1 is SGDLS, CDR2 YYNGEE. The trim removed 0 bases at V and 8 bases at J, leaving 1 base unmatched. CDR3 bases: TGTGCCAGCAGCGTAGACAGGGGAGAAAAACTGTTTTTT. Protein product: CASSVDRGEKLFF.

This chain connects TRBV6-6 to TRBJ1-6, with TRBD1 matching over 10 bases. V gave up 6 bases and J gave up 1 base; unmatched junction bases: 6. Per germline, CDR1 MNHNY and CDR2 SVGAGI (reference sequence). CDR3 length equals 17 residues. The CDR3 loop reads CASSRQGAQSYNSPLHF. The CDR3 nucleotides read TGTGCCAGCAGCCGACAGGGGGCGCAATCCTATAATTCACCCCTCCACTTT.

V usage is TRBV6-5 and J usage is TRBJ2-7; 10 positions agree with TRBD1. Losses at the gene ends were 7 bases for V and 5 bases for J; bases not matched to a gene: 8. Germline CDR1 MNHEY, CDR2 SVGAGI. The CDR3 is 14 residues long. The CDR3 reads CASIDGTGAHEQYF. In nucleotides, the CDR3 is TGTGCCAGCATCGACGGGACAGGGGCCCACGAGCAGTACTTC.

The V and J genes are TRBV5-1 and TRBJ2-1; TRBD2 matches at 10 bases. This CDR3 contains 14 residues. Trimming cost V 0 bases and J 8 bases; bases outside gene matches: 2. Germline V gives CDR1 SGHRS, CDR2 YFSETQ. The CDR3 spells CASSLVAGGYEQFF. The CDR3 DNA reads TGCGCCAGCAGCTTGGTAGCGGGAGGATATGAGCAGTTCTTC.

V and J are TRBV7-2 and TRBJ2-1, with 8 bases identical to TRBD2. With V trimmed by 2 bases and J by 9 bases, 6 bases remained unmatched. The CDR3 runs to 14 residues. Per germline, CDR1 SGHTA and CDR2 FQGNSA. The CDR3 DNA sequence: TGTGCCAGCAGCTTATGGCGGGAGGCGGTTGAGCAGTTCTTC. As protein: CASSLWREAVEQFF.

The chain employs TRBV18 and TRBJ1-2, with D hard to call. Per germline, CDR1 KGHSH and CDR2 LQKENI. The ends were cut back, 1 base at V and 4 bases at J, with 7 bases in the middle. The CDR3 extends over 13 amino acids. CDR3 coding DNA: TGTGCCAGCTCACCACGGGCAGGCTATGGCTACACCTTC. This translates into CASSPRAGYGYTF.

Of note for this clone: At one of its ends the junction is not consistent with the germline gene, which may arise from a read error. The rearrangement uses TRBV24-1 and TRBJ1-2; D may be TRBD1 (5 bases). The CDR3 sequence is 14 residues long. Germline CDR1 KGHDR, CDR2 SFDVKD. The CDR3 DNA sequence: TGTGCCACCAGTGATCCGGGGGAGGGTAATGGATACACCTTC. Amino acids: CATSDPGEGNGYTF.

This chain joins TRBV6-5 and TRBJ1-2, with D perhaps TRBD1 (6 bases). V was cut by 6 bases and J by 3 bases, with 17 bases left in between. The germline CDR1 and CDR2 sequences are MNHEY and SVGAGI. The CDR3 is 15 residues long. The CDR3 protein is CASSRNRVGDYGYTF. CDR3 in DNA: TGTGCCAGCAGCCGAAACAGGGTTGGGGACTATGGCTACACCTTC.

The chain uses TRBV6-5 and TRBJ2-7; a weak D match, TRBD2 (6 bases). CDR1 is MNHEY, CDR2 SVGAGI, per germline. The ends were cut back, 6 bases at V and 2 bases at J, with 17 bases in the middle. This CDR3 spans 15 amino acids. The CDR3 DNA is TGTGCCAGCAGCCTTGGGGCGGGGAAAACCTACGAGCAGTACTTC. Translation: CASSLGAGKTYEQYF.